This entry lists 14 T cell receptor beta chains sequenced from one sample in a study of shared clonotypes between healthy human individuals. Using immunoSEQ multiplex PCR, the repertoire was profiled, and TCRdb retains in-frame clones only, with some absent. The data hold 1,500,000 or so clones, with roughly 96% observed a single time. Sequences were obtained from naive CD4+ T cells sorted from blood. Subset in this sample: CD45RA+ positively selected. These receptors were obtained from a man aged 25 to 40 in good health.

This clone has only one observation. The V gene is TRBV5-4, the J gene TRBJ2-3, with D perhaps TRBD2 (6 bases). Germline V gives CDR1 SGHNT, CDR2 YYREEE (reference sequence). V was trimmed by 4 bases and J by 2 bases, leaving 11 bases between them. The CDR3 runs 14 residues. CDR3 DNA: TGTGCCAGCAGCCCACGGACTAACACAGATACGCAGTATTTT. Protein: CASSPRTNTDTQYF.

The V gene is TRBV18, the J gene TRBJ2-7, with D maybe TRBD2 (6 bases). The CDR3 has 12 residues. Germline V gene sequence: CDR1 KGHSH, CDR2 LQKENI. Trimming shortened V by 4 bases and J by 6 bases, and 10 bases separated the two germline ends. CDR3 sequence (DNA): TGTGCCAGCTCACTCCTCGGGGGCGAGCAGTACTTC. This sequence encodes CASSLLGGEQYF. Full variable domain (missing parts from reference TRBV18 and TRBJ2-7): NAGVMQNPRHLVRRRGQEARLRCSPMKGHSHVYWYRQLPEEGLKFMVYLQKENIIDESGMPKERFSAEFPKEGPSILRIQQVVRGDSAAYFCASSLLGGEQYFGPGTRLTVT.

The CDR3 DNA sequence: TGTGCCAGCAGCCCGTCTGGTGCGGGACTCACCAAAAACATTCAGTACTTC. Amino acids: CASSPSGAGLTKNIQYF. The V and J genes are TRBV7-9 and TRBJ2-4, with a tentative D call TRBD2 (6 bases). Germline loops: CDR1 SEHNR, CDR2 FQNEAQ (reference sequence). The CDR3 covers 17 residues. Trimming took 5 bases from V and 2 from J, leaving 19 bases between them.

This clone was detected a few times. J is TRBJ1-2 and V is TRBV29-1; 7 bases are a match to TRBD1. The CDR3 contains 10 residues. Trimming at V came to 7 bases and at J to 8 bases, leaving 4 bases not matched to a gene. Germline V gene data show CDR1 as SQVTM and CDR2 as ANQGSEA. The CDR3 protein is CSDDRAGYTF. CDR3 coding DNA: TGCAGCGACGACAGGGCCGGCTACACCTTC. Full variable domain (rest looked up from reference TRBV29-1 and TRBJ1-2): SAVISQKPSRDICQRGTSLTIQCQVDSQVTMMFWYRQQPGQSLTLIATANQGSEATYESGFVIDKFPISRPNLTFSTLTVSNMSPEDSSIYLCSDDRAGYTFGSGTRLTVV.

With regard to this clone: Additional DNA sequences in this sample encode the identical CDR3. CDR3 nucleotides: TGTGCCAGCAGCCCAGGGACTAGCGGGAGTAATGAGCAGTTCTTC. Its translation: CASSPGTSGSNEQFF. The chain links TRBV7-3 to TRBJ2-1, with 14 bases that match TRBD2. The germline gives CDR1 SGHTA, CDR2 FQGTGA. This CDR3 comprises 15 residues. The trim removed 5 bases at V and 7 bases at J, leaving 4 bases unmatched. Supplemented by reference TRBV7-3 and TRBJ2-1, the full variable domain reads GAGVSQTPSNKVTEKGKYVELRCDPISGHTALYWYRQSLGQGPEFLIYFQGTGAADDSGLPNDRFFAVRPEGSVSTLKIQRTERGDSAVYLCASSPGTSGSNEQFFGPGTRLTVL.

The chain recombines TRBV9 with TRBJ2-1; the D call may be TRBD1 or TRBD2 (5 bases each). Germline V gives CDR1 SGDLS, CDR2 YYNGEE. CDR3 length: 14 residues. V gave up 1 base and J gave up 9 bases, with 14 bases separating them. CDR3 amino acids: CASSVLANRGEQFF. Here the CDR3 DNA reads TGTGCCAGCAGCGTACTAGCTAATAGGGGTGAGCAGTTCTTC.

This chain joins TRBV19 and TRBJ2-1; the D gene is possibly TRBD2 (6 bases). Germline V gives CDR1 LNHDA, CDR2 SQIVND (reference sequence). The CDR3 runs to 18 residues. Trimming pared 3 bases from V and 4 bases from J, leaving 22 bases between. The CDR3 DNA follows: TGTGCCAGTAGTATGCTGGGTAAGAAGGGAGGCAGATACAATGAGCAGTTCTTC. Translated: CASSMLGKKGGRYNEQFF.

The chain combines TRBV28 with TRBJ2-5, with D perhaps matching TRBD2 (6 bases). This CDR3 is 12 amino acids long. V was clipped by 7 bases and J by 1 base, with 7 bases between them. In germline, CDR1 is MDHEN, CDR2 SYDVKM. The CDR3: CASMGGQETQYF. CDR3 coding DNA: TGTGCCAGCATGGGGGGCCAAGAGACCCAGTACTTC.

This clone was seen just once. The rearrangement uses TRBV7-9 and TRBJ2-5, with D maybe TRBD1 (5 bases). CDR3 length equals 15 residues. The V and J ends lost 5 bases and 7 bases respectively, with 20 bases between them. CDR1 and CDR2 (germline): SEHNR, FQNEAQ (reference sequence). The CDR3 is CASSPYGHPEGTQYF. The CDR3 bases are TGTGCCAGCAGCCCTTATGGACATCCCGAAGGGACCCAGTACTTC.

This chain uses TRBV28 with TRBJ1-2, with D tentatively TRBD1 (5 bases). Per the germline V gene, CDR1 is MDHEN and CDR2 is SYDVKM. With 7 bases removed from V and 0 bases from J, the gap between germline ends came to 9 bases. The CDR3 has 13 amino acids. The CDR3 nucleotides are TGTGCCAGCATTCAGGGAGCTAACTATGGCTACACCTTC. Translated, it gives CASIQGANYGYTF.

The chain combines TRBV6-5 with TRBJ1-1; D is ambiguous. CDR1 is MNHEY, CDR2 SVGAGI, per germline. V shed 8 bases and J shed 0 bases, with 13 bases lying between them. This CDR3 is built from 14 residues. The CDR3 region has the DNA TGTGCCAGCCAGCCCCGCAGTATGAACACTGAAGCTTTCTTT. Protein: CASQPRSMNTEAFF.

This clone has just one count. V is TRBV18 and J is TRBJ2-7; D possibly corresponds to TRBD1 (6 bases). The CDR3 has 13 amino acids. The germline V and J ends were trimmed by 3 bases and 6 bases, with 12 bases remaining between them. Per the germline V gene, CDR1 is KGHSH and CDR2 is LQKENI. The CDR3 protein is CASSPLDRSEQYF. The CDR3, as DNA: TGTGCCAGCTCACCCCTTGACAGGTCCGAGCAGTACTTC.

The V call is TRBV12-5, the J call TRBJ2-5, with 7 bases fitting TRBD1. The CDR3 contains 13 residues. Germline V gene data show CDR1 as LGHNT and CDR2 as FRNRAP. Trimming at V came to 5 bases and at J to 7 bases, leaving 7 bases not matched to a gene. The CDR3 sequence: CASGKDRFRTQYF. The DNA for the CDR3 is TGTGCTAGTGGTAAGGACAGGTTCCGGACCCAGTACTTC.

This clone was detected once. The V call is TRBV7-9, the J call TRBJ1-4; tentatively, D is TRBD1 (6 bases). The germline gives CDR1 SEHNR, CDR2 FQNEAQ (reference sequence). The V end was cut by 5 bases, the J end by 2 bases, with 9 bases between. CDR3 length equals 14 residues. CDR3 protein: CASSEGGTNEKLFF. CDR3 sequence (DNA): TGTGCCAGCAGCGAAGGGGGTACTAATGAAAAACTGTTTTTT.